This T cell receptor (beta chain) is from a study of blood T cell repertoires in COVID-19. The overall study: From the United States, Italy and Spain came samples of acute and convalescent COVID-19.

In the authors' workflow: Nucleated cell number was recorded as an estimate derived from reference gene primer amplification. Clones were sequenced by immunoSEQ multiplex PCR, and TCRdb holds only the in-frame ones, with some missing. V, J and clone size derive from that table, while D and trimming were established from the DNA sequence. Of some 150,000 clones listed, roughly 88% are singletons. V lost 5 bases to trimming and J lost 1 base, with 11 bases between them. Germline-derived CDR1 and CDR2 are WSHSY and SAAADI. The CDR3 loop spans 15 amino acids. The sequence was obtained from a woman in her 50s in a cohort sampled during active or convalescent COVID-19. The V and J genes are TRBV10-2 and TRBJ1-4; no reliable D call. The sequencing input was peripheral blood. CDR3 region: CASSLSPGTNEKLFF. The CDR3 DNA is TGCGCCAGCAGTCTCTCCCCAGGAACTAATGAAAAACTGTTTTTT.